Following are 8 T cell receptor beta chains from one sample sequenced in a study of cytomegalovirus exposure and HLA in healthy donors. Amplification used 60 Vbeta primers and 13 Jbeta primers. The assay was immunoSEQ multiplex PCR, and TCRdb's table has in-frame clones only and misses some. The sample has under 200,000 clones, roughly 80% seen once. Sequences were obtained from PBMCs. The receptor source for this set is a male donor in good health and CMV-seropositive.

V usage is TRBV5-5 and J usage is TRBJ1-1; no reliable D call. CDR1 SGHKS and CDR2 YYEKEE come from the germline V gene (reference sequence). The CDR3 extends over 14 amino acids. Trimming cost V 2 bases and J 0 bases, with 8 bases left between them. The CDR3 nucleotides are TGTGCCAGCAGCTTTCGGGGATTGAACACTGAAGCTTTCTTT. Protein sequence: CASSFRGLNTEAFF.

This chain uses TRBV6-5 with TRBJ1-5; D may be TRBD1 (5 bases). The ends were cut back, 8 bases at V and 7 bases at J, with 12 bases in the middle. CDR1 is MNHEY, CDR2 SVGAGI, per germline. The CDR3 runs to 12 residues. Here the CDR3 reads CASGGIGQPQHF. The CDR3 region has the DNA TGTGCCAGCGGGGGGATCGGGCAGCCCCAGCATTTT.

The gene calls are TRBV9 and TRBJ2-1, with D perhaps matching TRBD2 (5 bases). V lost 3 bases and J lost 4, with 11 bases in between. Per the germline V gene, CDR1 is SGDLS and CDR2 is YYNGEE. The CDR3 extends over 14 amino acids. The CDR3 sequence is CASSARTGYNEQFF. The CDR3 DNA reads as TGTGCCAGCAGCGCCCGGACGGGGTACAATGAGCAGTTCTTC.

This chain uses TRBV11-2 with TRBJ2-2, with TRBD2 as a possible D gene (7 bases). V was cut by 6 bases and J by 2 bases, with 13 bases left in between. Germline V gene lookup returns CDR1 SGHAT and CDR2 FQNNGV. The CDR3 has 15 residues. The CDR3 here is CASSAGDYNTGELFF. Here the CDR3 DNA reads TGTGCCAGCAGTGCAGGGGACTACAACACCGGGGAGCTGTTTTTT.

This chain joins TRBV27 and TRBJ1-2; D perhaps matches TRBD1 (6 bases). The V gene lost 3 bases and the J gene lost 5 bases, with 19 bases spanning the gap. Germline V gives CDR1 MNHEY, CDR2 SMNVEV (reference sequence). CDR3 length: 16 residues. The CDR3 sequence: CASSFSRITGIYGYTF. The CDR3 region has the DNA TGTGCCAGCAGTTTTTCAAGGATTACAGGGATTTATGGCTACACCTTC.

V usage is TRBV6-1 and J usage is TRBJ1-2, with a possible D match to TRBD1 (5 bases). This CDR3 comprises 12 residues. V shed 3 bases and J shed 8 bases, with 10 bases lying between them. Germline V gene sequence: CDR1 MNHNS, CDR2 SASEGT. CDR3 in DNA: TGTGCCAGCAGTGACGGAGGGGTCGGCTACACCTTC. As protein: CASSDGGVGYTF.

V is TRBV10-2 and J is TRBJ2-3; no clear D gene. V lost 8 bases and J 6 bases, leaving 15 bases between the germline ends. The CDR3 extends over 13 amino acids. The germline gives CDR1 WSHSY, CDR2 SAAADI. CDR3 sequence: CASGLSRVDTQYF. CDR3 nucleotides: TGCGCCAGCGGTCTATCCCGAGTGGATACGCAGTATTTT.

This clone was observed a single time. The J gene is TRBJ1-1, the V gene TRBV6-5, with 7 bases aligning to TRBD1. CDR1 MNHEY and CDR2 SVGAGI come from the germline V gene. This CDR3 has 14 residues. With 6 bases clipped from V and 1 base from J, the junction kept 5 bases outside the gene matches. The CDR3 protein is CASSRRQGNTEAFF. The CDR3 DNA reads TGTGCCAGCAGCAGACGACAGGGGAACACTGAAGCTTTCTTT.